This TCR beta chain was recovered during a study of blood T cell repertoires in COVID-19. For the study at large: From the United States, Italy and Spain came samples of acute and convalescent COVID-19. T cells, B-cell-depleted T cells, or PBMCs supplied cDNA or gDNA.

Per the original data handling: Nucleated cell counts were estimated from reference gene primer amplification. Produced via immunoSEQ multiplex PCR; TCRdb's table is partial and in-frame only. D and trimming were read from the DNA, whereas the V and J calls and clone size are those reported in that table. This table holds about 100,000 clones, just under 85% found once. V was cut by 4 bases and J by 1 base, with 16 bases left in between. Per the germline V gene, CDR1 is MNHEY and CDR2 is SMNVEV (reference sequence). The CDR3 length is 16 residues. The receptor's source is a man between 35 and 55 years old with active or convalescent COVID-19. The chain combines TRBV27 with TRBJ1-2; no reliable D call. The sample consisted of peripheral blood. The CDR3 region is CASSSARRVINYGYTF. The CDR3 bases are TGTGCCAGCAGTTCCGCCCGACGGGTCATTAACTATGGCTACACCTTC.